This T cell receptor beta chain is drawn from a study of T-cell reconstitution after alpha-beta-depleted transplantation in children (dated by TCRdb to the mid-2010s). As for the study more broadly: T-cell immune reconstitution after TCRalphabeta/CD19-depleted allogeneic hematopoietic cell transplantation in children was quantitatively tracked in the study by means of TCR repertoire profiling.

The table lists this clonotype with a few counts. The antigen it recognizes is unknown. Base quality data are lacking; no much larger clone is found one base away. What the authors observed across the whole study: In some patients, the high TCRbeta diversity seen at day 60 was put down to recipient T cells and intrathymic progenitors that had survived conditioning. The apparently early alphabetaT-cell count recovery about two months after transplant was reportedly dependent on only several hundred rapidly expanded clones derived from non-depleted graft cells. Over subsequent months, a decline in hyperexpanded clone frequencies was noted, and after one year, T-cell counts and TCRbeta diversity were mostly ascribed to newly produced T cells.

Library method: PCR. Sequenced using an Illumina HiSeq 2500. TCR libraries were prepared with molecular barcoding, using unique molecular identifiers to normalize TCRbeta repertoire quantification. TCRdb reworked the public reads: Q25 trimming with fastp, MiXCR clone assembly, productive beta chains retained. Each record represents a unique CDR3 protein, reported with the most common genes and DNA among its rows. Present in this sample are 250,000 or so distinct CDR3 sequences, approximately 8.9% of which were seen just once. The ten largest clones capture about 6.4% of the sample. The CDR3 runs 14 amino acids, cysteine and phenylalanine included. The kept DNA is CDR3 alone, 42 bases in frame from the first base. The germline V gene (reference sequence) supplies CDR1 LGHDT and CDR2 YNNKEL. V lost 4 bases and J lost 5 bases, and the count of bases not matched to a germline gene is 6. The sample's treatment or condition label is to be understood as: allogeneic hematopoietic cell transplantation with graft depleted of TCRalphabeta T cells and CD19 B cells. The transplant recipients were children given TCRalphabeta/CD19-depleted allogeneic hematopoietic cell grafts.

Specimen: PBMCs, mostly from graft donor cells, collected 180 days after TCRalphabeta/CD19-depleted stem cell transplant. The source of this sequence is a male patient between 5 and 17 years old who had a stem cell transplant for acute lymphoblastic leukemia, so the T cells may come from the graft donor. Recombination linked TRBV3-1 to TRBJ2-7; TRBD2 aligns with 9 central bases. The base sequence is TGTGCCAGCAGCCCACCGGGACTAGCCCACGAGCAGTACTTC. It translates as CASSPPGLAHEQYF.